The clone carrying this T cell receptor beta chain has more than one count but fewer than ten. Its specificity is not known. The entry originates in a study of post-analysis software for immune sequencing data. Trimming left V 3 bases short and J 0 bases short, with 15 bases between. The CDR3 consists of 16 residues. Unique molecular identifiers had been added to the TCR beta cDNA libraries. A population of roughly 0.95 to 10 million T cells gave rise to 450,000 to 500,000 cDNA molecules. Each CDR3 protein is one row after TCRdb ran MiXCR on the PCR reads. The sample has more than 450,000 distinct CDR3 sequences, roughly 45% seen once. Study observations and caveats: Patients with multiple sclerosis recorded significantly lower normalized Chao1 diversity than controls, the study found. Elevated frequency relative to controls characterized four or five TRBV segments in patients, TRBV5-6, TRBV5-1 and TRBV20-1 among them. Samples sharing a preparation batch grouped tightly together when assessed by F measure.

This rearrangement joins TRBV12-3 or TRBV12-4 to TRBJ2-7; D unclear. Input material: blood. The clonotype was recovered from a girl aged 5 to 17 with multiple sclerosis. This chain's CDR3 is CASSLEYAQFSYEQYF. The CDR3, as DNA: TGTGCCAGCAGTTTGGAGTACGCACAGTTCTCCTACGAGCAGTACTTC.